This T cell receptor beta chain was obtained from a study of beta chain features in type 1 diabetes. General study results and limits: All four CD4+ subsets from Type 1 diabetes patients carried moderately but significantly shorter TCRB CDR3s. Junctions at VDJ sites from type 1 diabetes patients had fewer insertions and more deletions. Sampled from patients, naive, central memory and Treg TCRB repertoires appeared more similar than those sampled from healthy donors.

On this clone itself: No antigen is known for it.

A single heparinised blood sample, averaging around 110 mL, was obtained per donor. A sort by CD45RO/CCR7/CD25/CD127/CD95/CD27 yielded CD4+ naive, central memory, regulatory and stem cell-like memory cells. Per the germline V gene, CDR1 is MDHEN and CDR2 is SYDVKM. CDR3 length: 14 residues. Trimming left V 3 bases short and J 5 bases short, with 13 bases between. Expressed TCRB transcripts were sequenced after all isolated RNA was converted to cDNA. Profiling relied on immunoSEQ multiplex PCR, and the TCRdb table lists in-frame clones only, not all of them. The sample comprises fewer than 350,000 clones, 14% to 15% of which are singletons, and 0.015% to 0.019% rests with the top ten.

The TCR originated in a man between 18 and 35 years old with type 1 diabetes. This chain links TRBV28 with TRBJ2-5, with D possibly matching TRBD2 (5 bases). The specimen sequenced was naive CD4+ T cells from blood. The CDR3 protein is CASSLAGALETQYF. The CDR3 bases are TGTGCCAGCAGTTTGGCGGGCGCGCTTGAGACCCAGTACTTC.